This is a list of T cell receptor beta chains from one sample in a study of blood T cells in healthy people across ages. TCRdb re-analysed the 5' RACE reads in MiXCR, keeping a single row per CDR3 protein. Counted here are 630,000 or so distinct CDR3 sequences, less than 40% occurring once; the ten biggest clones make up about 16%. Material for sequencing was blood. All receptors derive from a woman aged 80 or older in good health. The CDR3 runs from the conserved cysteine through the conserved F or W. A D gene is named only where the DNA matches it firmly. The listing skips clone size in some rows; elsewhere it reads once, few, many or a size class.

TGTGCCAGCAGCTCACAACCGGGGGCTGAAGCTTTCTTT	CASSSQPGAEAFF	TRBV7-3	TRBJ1-1	NA	NA
TGCAGTGCTAAAGTCCGGACAGGGGGCTATCAGCCCCGGCATTTT	CSAKVRTGGYQPRHF	TRBV20-1	TRBJ1-5	NA	TRBD1
TGTGCCAGCAGGCGCAGGGTCGGCGGCAATCAGCCCCAGCATTTT	CASRRRVGGNQPQHF	TRBV7-9	TRBJ1-5	many	NA
TGTGCCAGCAGTCCCCGGACGGGAGAGGAAAAACTGTTTTTT	CASSPRTGEEKLFF	TRBV6-2/TRBV6-3	TRBJ1-4	NA	NA
TGTGCCACCAGTGGGGAGAGCTCTGGGGCCAACGTCCTGACTTTC	CATSGESSGANVLTF	TRBV12-3/TRBV12-4	TRBJ2-6	many	NA
TGTGCCAGCAGTCCGGACAGTTACAATGAGCAGTTCTTC	CASSPDSYNEQFF	TRBV12-3/TRBV12-4	TRBJ2-1	many	NA
TGCAGTGCTATCAACACAGCGGGGACCACCTACAATGAGCAGTTCTTC	CSAINTAGTTYNEQFF	TRBV20-1	TRBJ2-1	NA	TRBD2
TGTGCCAGCGCCCCCCGGGACAGGGGGCCCGATGAGCAGTTCTTC	CASAPRDRGPDEQFF	TRBV6-5	TRBJ2-1	many	TRBD1
TGTGCCATCAGGTGGAGGGTGGACACCGGGGAGCTGTTTTTT	CAIRWRVDTGELFF	TRBV10-3	TRBJ2-2	NA	NA
TGTGCCAGCAGTGAGGACAGGGGCTCGTACGAGCAGTACTTC	CASSEDRGSYEQYF	TRBV2	TRBJ2-7	few	TRBD1
TGCGCCAGCAGCGGACCGGTGTGGGGCGCTTCTGAGACCCAGTACTTC	CASSGPVWGASETQYF	TRBV5-1	TRBJ2-5	few	NA
TGCAGCGTTGAAGAAGGGAAAGAGACCCAGTACTTC	CSVEEGKETQYF	TRBV29-1	TRBJ2-5	many	NA
TGTGCCAGCAGCCCTGAGCGGGGACTCTACAATGAGCAGTTCTTC	CASSPERGLYNEQFF	TRBV7-9	TRBJ2-1	many	TRBD2
TGTGCCAGCAGCACATCACCGGGACAGGGGAGGCAAGAGACTCAGTTCTTC	CASSTSPGQGRQETQFF	TRBV2	TRBJ2-1	NA	TRBD1
TGCGCCAGCAGACCCCCGACAGGGACAACTGGGAACACTGAAGCTTTCTTT	CASRPPTGTTGNTEAFF	TRBV5-1	TRBJ1-1	many	TRBD1
TGTGCCGTCTCACCAGGGACGCCCTACGAGCAGTACTTC	CAVSPGTPYEQYF	TRBV18	TRBJ2-7	few	NA
TGTGCCAGCAGTGAAATCCGGGGGGGCTTAGATACGCAGTATTTT	CASSEIRGGLDTQYF	TRBV2	TRBJ2-3	many	TRBD2
TGTGCCAGTAGTAGGGCCCTCCGGGAGACCCAGTACTTC	CASSRALRETQYF	TRBV19	TRBJ2-5	many	NA
TGTGCCAGCAGCAAAGATAGAAGGGAGCCCTATGGCTACACCTTC	CASSKDRREPYGYTF	TRBV4-2	TRBJ1-2	many	NA
TGTGCCAGCAGCTTAGGACAGGTTAATTACGAGCAGTACTTC	CASSLGQVNYEQYF	TRBV7-2	TRBJ2-7	many	NA
TGTGCCAGCAGCCAAGTGGCTAGCGGGGCCTACGAGCAGTACTTC	CASSQVASGAYEQYF	TRBV3-1	TRBJ2-7	few	TRBD2
TGCAGTGCTAGTCAGGAAACTGAAGCTTTCTTT	CSASQETEAFF	TRBV20-1	TRBJ1-1	NA	NA
TGTGCCAGCCAACTTCAGGGGGCGATCACTGAAGCTTTCTTT	CASQLQGAITEAFF	TRBV12-3/TRBV12-4	TRBJ1-1	few	TRBD1
TGTGCCAGCTCACCAACTGGGGCTGGCACAGATACGCAGTATTTT	CASSPTGAGTDTQYF	TRBV18	TRBJ2-3	NA	NA
TGTGCCAGCAGCCTTGGATGGGGGAGTTATGGCTACACCTTC	CASSLGWGSYGYTF	TRBV9	TRBJ1-2	NA	NA